The clone carrying this TCR beta chain occurred many times. This entry belongs to a study of molecular identifiers for immune sequencing clone quantification. The CDR3 length is 15 residues. V was cut by 5 bases and J by 0 bases, with 12 bases left in between. TCRdb used MiXCR to reprocess the PCR reads, holding one entry per CDR3 protein. The sample shows around 470,000 distinct CDR3 sequences, under 30% of them seen only once. The chain joins TRBV12-3 or TRBV12-4 to TRBJ2-3; no definite D call. The origin of this receptor is a human donor in good health. Some libraries in this study had Jurkat cell RNA spiked in. The sequenced sample consisted of naive CD8+ T cells from blood, with Jurkat cell RNA spiked in. Specified subset: FACS-sorted CD8+CD4-CCR7+CD45RA+ naive T cells. The CDR3 here is CASSPLSQSTDTQYF. In DNA form, the CDR3 reads TGTGCCAGCAGTCCCCTTTCCCAAAGCACAGATACGCAGTATTTT.